A selection of T cell receptor beta chains follows, all from one sample in a study of blood T cell repertoires in COVID-19. Sequenced by immunoSEQ multiplex PCR; TCRdb stores in-frame clones only, minus some. The sample consists of about half a million clones, around 85% of them appearing once. Sample: PBMCs or T cells enriched from blood (not recorded which). All receptors come from a woman aged 55-70 years who had recovered from COVID-19. Both conserved end residues are part of each CDR3. Fields, in order: J gene, clone size, D gene, V gene, CDR3 DNA, CDR3 protein. A D gene is named only where the DNA matches it firmly. Part of the rows lack a size; the others show once, few, many or a class for expanded clones.

>TRBJ1-1|once|NA|TRBV10-3
TGTGCCATCAGTCAGGGGAACACTGAAGCTTTCTTT
CAISQGNTEAFF
>TRBJ2-5|NA|TRBD1|TRBV6-1
TGTGCCAGCAGTGACCCACTACAGGGGTCGTGGGAGACCCAGTACTTC
CASSDPLQGSWETQYF
>TRBJ2-1|NA|NA|TRBV20-1
TGCAGTGCCAATAGCCACAATGAGCAGTTCTTC
CSANSHNEQFF
>TRBJ2-3|NA|NA|TRBV28
TGTGCCAGCAGTTTAATGTGGGGAGGGGGAGATACGCAGTATTTT
CASSLMWGGGDTQYF
>TRBJ2-2|NA|TRBD2|TRBV7-6
TGTGCCAGCAGCTTACGGGGGGACACCGGGGAGCTGTTTTTT
CASSLRGDTGELFF
>TRBJ1-6|NA|TRBD1|TRBV19
TGTGCCAGTAGGGGACAGTATAATTCACCCCTCCACTTT
CASRGQYNSPLHF
>TRBJ1-2|NA|TRBD1|TRBV27
TGTGCCAGCACTCCTACAGGGGGAGGTTATGGCTACACCTTC
CASTPTGGGYGYTF
>TRBJ1-2|NA|TRBD1|TRBV12-5
TGTGCTAGTGGTTCCCCAGGGGGCGGCTATGGCTACACCTTC
CASGSPGGGYGYTF
>TRBJ2-7|NA|NA|TRBV2
TGTGCCAGCAGTGAAGCGAGCGGTTACGAGCAGTACTTC
CASSEASGYEQYF
>TRBJ1-4|NA|NA|TRBV6-1
TGTGCCAGCAGTGAAGCCAGCAGGTCTAATGAAAAACTGTTTTTT
CASSEASRSNEKLFF
>TRBJ1-2|NA|NA|TRBV13
TGTGCCAGCAGCCGGAACAGGATGCAAGGCTACACCTTC
CASSRNRMQGYTF
>TRBJ1-1|NA|NA|TRBV6-5
TGTGCCAGCACCGACACGTTCAGGACTGAAGCTTTCTTT
CASTDTFRTEAFF
>TRBJ1-2|NA|NA|TRBV5-1
TGCGCCAGCAGCCCCCGGGGGACCCCAGAATACTATGGCTACACCTTC
CASSPRGTPEYYGYTF
>TRBJ2-3|NA|TRBD1|TRBV9
TGTGCCAGCAGCCCCCACCCGGGACAGGGGCTCACAGATACGCAGTATTTT
CASSPHPGQGLTDTQYF
>TRBJ1-4|NA|NA|TRBV5-1
TGCGCCAGCAGCTTGGACAACGGACGGACTACTTTTTTT
CASSLDNGRTTFF
>TRBJ1-6|NA|TRBD1|TRBV6-5
TGTGCCAGCAGTTACAAAGGACAGGGACGCTCACCCCTCCACTTT
CASSYKGQGRSPLHF
>TRBJ2-2|once|TRBD1|TRBV5-8
TGTGCCAGCAGCTTTACAGGGGGCACGACCGGGGAGCTGTTTTTT
CASSFTGGTTGELFF